A single sample gave rise to the 3 T cell receptor beta chains below, sequenced in a study of T cell changes during pregnancy in multiple sclerosis. Profiling relied on immunoSEQ multiplex PCR, and the TCRdb table lists in-frame clones only, not all of them. The repertoire holds about 120,000 clones, with about 93% as singletons. The sequences come from peripheral blood, collected before pregnancy. These receptors came from a female donor with multiple sclerosis, enrolled in a pregnancy study.

The CDR3 region is CASSFLGGNQPQHF. The CDR3 coding sequence is TGTGCCAGCAGTTTTCTCGGGGGCAATCAGCCCCAGCATTTT. This chain uses TRBV28 with TRBJ1-5; D is uncertain. V lost 3 bases and J lost 2, with 8 bases in between. The CDR3 sequence is 14 residues long. CDR1 and CDR2 from the germline V gene are MDHEN and SYDVKM.

This chain connects TRBV2 to TRBJ1-2; no definite D call. The CDR3 sequence is 16 residues long. Trimming took off 5 bases at V and 2 bases at J, with 18 bases between the two ends. Germline V gives CDR1 SNHLY, CDR2 FYNNEI. The CDR3 here is CASSKLAGMTNYGYTF. The CDR3 DNA reads TGTGCCAGCAGTAAACTGGCGGGTATGACAAACTATGGCTACACCTTC.

The DNA for the CDR3 is TGTGCCAGCAGTGAGAGTGCAGGGGGCAATCAGCCCCAGCATTTT. Amino acid sequence: CASSESAGGNQPQHF. The chain has TRBV6-4 and TRBJ1-5, with a possible D match to TRBD1 (6 bases). Germline CDR1 is MRHNA and CDR2 is SNTAGT. This CDR3 has 15 amino acids. Trimming removed 3 bases from V and 2 bases from J, with 11 bases in between.